This T cell receptor (beta chain) was observed in a study of cytomegalovirus exposure and HLA in healthy donors. Study-level findings and limits: V- and J-gene trimming of TCR beta was linked (in a later analysis) to a missense DCLRE1C variant.

On this clone itself: As yet, its antigen is unknown.

13 Jbeta primers and 60 Vbeta primers were used for the PCR. TCRdb keeps only in-frame clones here, not all; method: immunoSEQ multiplex PCR. In the table there are about 140,000 clones, approximately 65% of which are singletons. This CDR3 has 18 amino acids. Germline V CDR1 and CDR2: MGHDK, SYGVNS. Between the trimmed V and J ends, which lost 4 bases and 0 bases, there was a span of 16 bases. The sample comprised PBMCs. The chain carries TRBV25-1 and TRBJ1-6, with D unresolved. This TCR came from a woman between 55 and 75 years old in good health and CMV-seronegative. The CDR3 DNA reads TGTGCCAGCAGTGGCGTACGGGGTGGAAGCTCCTATAATTCACCCCTCCACTTT. As protein: CASSGVRGGSSYNSPLHF.